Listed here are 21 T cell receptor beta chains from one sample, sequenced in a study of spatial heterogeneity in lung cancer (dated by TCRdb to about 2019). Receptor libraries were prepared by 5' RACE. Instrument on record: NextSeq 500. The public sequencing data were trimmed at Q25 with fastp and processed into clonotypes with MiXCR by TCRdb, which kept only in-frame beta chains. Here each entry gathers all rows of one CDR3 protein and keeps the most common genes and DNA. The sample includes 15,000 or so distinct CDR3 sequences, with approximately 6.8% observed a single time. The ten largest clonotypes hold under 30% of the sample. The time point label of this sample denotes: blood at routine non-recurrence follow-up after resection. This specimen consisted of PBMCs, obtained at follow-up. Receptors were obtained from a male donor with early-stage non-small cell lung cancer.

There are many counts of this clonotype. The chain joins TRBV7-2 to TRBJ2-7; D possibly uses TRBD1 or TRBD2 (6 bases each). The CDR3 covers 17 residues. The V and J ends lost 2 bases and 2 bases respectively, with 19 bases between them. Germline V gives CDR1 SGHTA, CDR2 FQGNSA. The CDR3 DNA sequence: TGTGCCAGCAGCTTAAGGGGACACTGGACTACCACCTACGAGCAGTACTTC. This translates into CASSLRGHWTTTYEQYF.

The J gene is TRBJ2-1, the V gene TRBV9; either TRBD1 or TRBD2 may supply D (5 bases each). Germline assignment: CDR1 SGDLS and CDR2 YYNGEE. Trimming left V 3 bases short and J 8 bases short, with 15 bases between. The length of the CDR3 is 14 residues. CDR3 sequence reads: CASSAPGWGDEQFF. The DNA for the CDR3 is TGTGCCAGCAGCGCGCCGGGGTGGGGCGATGAGCAGTTCTTC. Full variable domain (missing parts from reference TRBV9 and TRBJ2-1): DSGVTQTPKHLITATGQRVTLRCSPRSGDLSVYWYQQSLDQGLQFLIQYYNGEERAKGNILERFSAQQFPDLHSELNLSSLELGDSALYFCASSAPGWGDEQFFGPGTRLTVL.

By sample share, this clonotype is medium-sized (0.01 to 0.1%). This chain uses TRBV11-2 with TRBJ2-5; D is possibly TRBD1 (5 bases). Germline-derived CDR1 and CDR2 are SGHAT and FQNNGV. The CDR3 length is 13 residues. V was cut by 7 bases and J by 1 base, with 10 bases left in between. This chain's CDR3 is CASKATVQETQYF. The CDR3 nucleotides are TGTGCCAGCAAGGCGACAGTCCAAGAGACCCAGTACTTC.

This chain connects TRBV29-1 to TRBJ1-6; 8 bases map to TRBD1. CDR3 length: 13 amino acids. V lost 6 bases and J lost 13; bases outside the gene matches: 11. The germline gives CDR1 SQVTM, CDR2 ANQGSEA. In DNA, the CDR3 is TGCAGCGTCGCACAGGGGGTTGGGTTCCCCCTCCACTTT. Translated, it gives CSVAQGVGFPLHF. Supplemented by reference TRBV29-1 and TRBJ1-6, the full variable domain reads SAVISQKPSRDICQRGTSLTIQCQVDSQVTMMFWYRQQPGQSLTLIATANQGSEATYESGFVIDKFPISRPNLTFSTLTVSNMSPEDSSIYLCSVAQGVGFPLHFGNGTRLTVT.

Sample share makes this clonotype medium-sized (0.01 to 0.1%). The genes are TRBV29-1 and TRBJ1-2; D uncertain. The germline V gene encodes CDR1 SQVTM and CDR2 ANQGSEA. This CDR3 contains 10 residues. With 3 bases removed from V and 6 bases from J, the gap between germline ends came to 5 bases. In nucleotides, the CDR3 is TGCAGCGTTGACCAGAATGGCTACACCTTC. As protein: CSVDQNGYTF.

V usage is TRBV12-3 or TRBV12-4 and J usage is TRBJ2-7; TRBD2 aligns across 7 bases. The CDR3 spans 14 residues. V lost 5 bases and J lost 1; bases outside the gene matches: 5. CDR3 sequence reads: CASSPSGISYEQYF. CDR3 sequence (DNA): TGTGCCAGCAGTCCCAGCGGGATATCCTACGAGCAGTACTTC.

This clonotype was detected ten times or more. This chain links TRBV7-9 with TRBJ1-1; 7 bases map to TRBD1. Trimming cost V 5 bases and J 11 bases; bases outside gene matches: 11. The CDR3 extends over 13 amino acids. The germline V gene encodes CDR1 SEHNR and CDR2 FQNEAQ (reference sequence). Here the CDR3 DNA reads TGTGCCAGCAGCGACAACCAGGGGGACGCGGCTTTCTTT. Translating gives CASSDNQGDAAFF.

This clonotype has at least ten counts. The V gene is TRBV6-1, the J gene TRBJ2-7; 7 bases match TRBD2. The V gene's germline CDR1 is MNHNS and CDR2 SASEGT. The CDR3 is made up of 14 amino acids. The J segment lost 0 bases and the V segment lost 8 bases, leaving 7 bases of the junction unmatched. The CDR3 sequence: CASASGATSYEQYF. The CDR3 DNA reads TGTGCCAGCGCCAGCGGGGCCACCTCCTACGAGCAGTACTTC.

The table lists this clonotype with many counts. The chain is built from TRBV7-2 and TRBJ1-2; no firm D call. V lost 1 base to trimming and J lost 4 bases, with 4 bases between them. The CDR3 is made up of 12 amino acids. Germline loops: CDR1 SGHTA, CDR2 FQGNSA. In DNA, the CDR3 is TGTGCCAGCAGCTTAGATCTCTATGGCTACACCTTC. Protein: CASSLDLYGYTF. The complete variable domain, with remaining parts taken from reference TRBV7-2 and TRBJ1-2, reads GAGVSQSPSNKVTEKGKDVELRCDPISGHTALYWYRQSLGQGLEFLIYFQGNSAPDKSGLPSDRFSAERTGGSVSTLTIQRTQQEDSAVYLCASSLDLYGYTFGSGTRLTVV.

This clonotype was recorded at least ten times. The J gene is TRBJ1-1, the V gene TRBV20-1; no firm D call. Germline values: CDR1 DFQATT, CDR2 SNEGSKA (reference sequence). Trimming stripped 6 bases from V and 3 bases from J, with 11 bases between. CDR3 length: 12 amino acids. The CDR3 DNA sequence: TGCAGTGCCCGGTCCGGGTACACTGAAGCTTTCTTT. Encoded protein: CSARSGYTEAFF.

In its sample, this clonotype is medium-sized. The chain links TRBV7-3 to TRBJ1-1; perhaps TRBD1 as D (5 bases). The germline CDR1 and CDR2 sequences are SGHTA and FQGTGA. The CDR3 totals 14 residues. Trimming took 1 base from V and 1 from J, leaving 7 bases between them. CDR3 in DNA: TGTGCCAGCAGCTTAATGGGGGGGAACACTGAAGCTTTCTTT. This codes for CASSLMGGNTEAFF. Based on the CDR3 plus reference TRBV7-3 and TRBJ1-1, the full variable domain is GAGVSQTPSNKVTEKGKYVELRCDPISGHTALYWYRQSLGQGPEFLIYFQGTGAADDSGLPNDRFFAVRPEGSVSTLKIQRTERGDSAVYLCASSLMGGNTEAFFGQGTRLTVV.

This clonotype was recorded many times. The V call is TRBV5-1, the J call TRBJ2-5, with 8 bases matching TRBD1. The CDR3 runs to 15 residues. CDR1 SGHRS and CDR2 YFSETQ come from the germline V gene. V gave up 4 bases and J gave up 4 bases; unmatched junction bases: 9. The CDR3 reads CASSGNTGGGETQYF. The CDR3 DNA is TGCGCCAGCAGCGGGAATACAGGGGGAGGAGAGACCCAGTACTTC.

CDR3 nucleotides: TGTGCCAGCAGCTTAGCCGCAGATACGCAGTATTTT. The encoded protein is CASSLAADTQYF. The chain links TRBV7-2 to TRBJ2-3; D ambiguous. CDR1 SGHTA and CDR2 FQGNSA come from the germline V gene. The CDR3 spans 12 residues. The V end lost 0 bases, the J end lost 4 bases, and 2 bases lay between the germline ends.

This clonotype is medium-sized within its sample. This chain's CDR3 is CATSDLTGGTDTQYF. The CDR3 DNA follows: TGTGCCACCAGTGATTTGACAGGGGGCACAGATACGCAGTATTTT. The rearrangement joins TRBV24-1 to TRBJ2-3, with 7 bases aligning to TRBD1. The CDR3 spans 15 residues. V shed 0 bases, J shed 1 base, and the junction held 0 bases outside the gene matches. CDR1 is KGHDR and CDR2 is SFDVKD in the germline V gene.

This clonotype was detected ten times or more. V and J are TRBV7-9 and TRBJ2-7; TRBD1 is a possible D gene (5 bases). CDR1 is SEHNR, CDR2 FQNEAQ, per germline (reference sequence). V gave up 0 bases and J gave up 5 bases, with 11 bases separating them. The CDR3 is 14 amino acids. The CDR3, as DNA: TGTGCCAGCAGCTTAGCCAGGGCAAAGGACGAGCAGTACTTC. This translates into CASSLARAKDEQYF. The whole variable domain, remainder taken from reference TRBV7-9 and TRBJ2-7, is DTGVSQNPRHKITKRGQNVTFRCDPISEHNRLYWYRQTLGQGPEFLTYFQNEAQLEKSRLLSDRFSAERPKGSFSTLEIQRTEQGDSAMYLCASSLARAKDEQYFGPGTRLTVT.

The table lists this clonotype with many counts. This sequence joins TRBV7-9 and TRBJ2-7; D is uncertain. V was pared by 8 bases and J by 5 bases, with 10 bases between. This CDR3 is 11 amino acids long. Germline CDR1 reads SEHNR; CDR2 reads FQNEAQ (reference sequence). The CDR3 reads CASGDRDEQYF. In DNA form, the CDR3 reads TGTGCCAGCGGTGACCGGGACGAGCAGTACTTC.

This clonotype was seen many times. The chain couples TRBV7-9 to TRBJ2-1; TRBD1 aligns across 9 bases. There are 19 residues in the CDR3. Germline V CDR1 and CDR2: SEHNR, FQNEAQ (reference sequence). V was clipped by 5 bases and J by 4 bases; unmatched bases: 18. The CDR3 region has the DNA TGTGCCAGCAGCCCCCGGACAGGGGAGGGCGGGACAGGTTACAATGAGCAGTTCTTC. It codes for CASSPRTGEGGTGYNEQFF.

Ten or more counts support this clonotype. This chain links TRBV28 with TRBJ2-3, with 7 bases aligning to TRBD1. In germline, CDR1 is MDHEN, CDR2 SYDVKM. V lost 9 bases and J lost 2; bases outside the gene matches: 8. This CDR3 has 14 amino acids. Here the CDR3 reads CASTEGANTDTQYF. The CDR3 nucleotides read TGTGCCAGTACTGAGGGGGCTAACACAGATACGCAGTATTTT.

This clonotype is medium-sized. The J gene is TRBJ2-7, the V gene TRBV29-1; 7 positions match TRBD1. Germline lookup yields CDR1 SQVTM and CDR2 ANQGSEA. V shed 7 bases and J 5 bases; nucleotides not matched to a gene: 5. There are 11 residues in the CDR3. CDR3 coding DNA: TGCAGCGCCGACAGGGCGAACGAGCAGTACTTC. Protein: CSADRANEQYF.

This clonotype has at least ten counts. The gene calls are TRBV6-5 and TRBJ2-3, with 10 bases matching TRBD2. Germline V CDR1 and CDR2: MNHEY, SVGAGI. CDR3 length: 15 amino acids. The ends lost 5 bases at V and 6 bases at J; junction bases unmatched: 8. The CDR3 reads CASSPTEAGGDTQYF. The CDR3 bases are TGTGCCAGCAGTCCGACCGAAGCGGGAGGGGATACGCAGTATTTT.

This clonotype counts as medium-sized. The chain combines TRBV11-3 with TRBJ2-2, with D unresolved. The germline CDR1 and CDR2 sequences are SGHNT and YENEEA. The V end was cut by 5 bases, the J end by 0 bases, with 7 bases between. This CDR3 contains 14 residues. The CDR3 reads CASSPDPNTGELFF. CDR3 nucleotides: TGTGCCAGCAGCCCAGACCCGAACACCGGGGAGCTGTTTTTT.